This T cell receptor (beta chain) was obtained from a study of T cell changes during pregnancy in multiple sclerosis. Clones were read by immunoSEQ multiplex PCR, and TCRdb kept only the in-frame ones, dropping some. The data contain roughly 58,000 clones, roughly 90% of them seen just once; the ten biggest clones take up approximately 3%. CDR1 is ENHRY and CDR2 is SYGVKD in the germline V gene. The CDR3 has 16 residues. V shed 3 bases, J shed 2 bases, and the junction held 6 bases outside the gene matches. This sequence originates from a female donor with multiple sclerosis, enrolled in a pregnancy study. The input for sequencing was CD8+ T cells from peripheral blood mononuclear cells, taken before pregnancy. The rearrangement links TRBV10-3 to TRBJ2-2, with TRBD1 matching over 7 bases. The CDR3, as DNA: TGTGCCATCAGTGATTTGGGACAGCCCAACACCGGGGAGCTGTTTTTT. It encodes CAISDLGQPNTGELFF.